These 18 T cell receptor beta chains were all obtained from the same sample, sequenced in a study of CXCR3-negative and CXCR3-positive naive CD8 T cells. Researchers prepared the TRB cDNA libraries using 5' RACE with UMI labels. TCRdb reanalyzed the 5' RACE reads, giving one entry per CDR3 protein sequence and no DNA. The sample table includes 45,000 to 70,000 distinct CDR3 sequences. The sample comprised memory CD8+ T cells from blood. The receptors derive from a human donor in good health. Some clones in this sample may be carry-over from other donors' samples.

The rearrangement uses TRBV10-3 and TRBJ2-5. Germline CDR1 is ENHRY and CDR2 is SYGVKD. There are 14 residues in the CDR3. CDR3 sequence reads: CAISEPTMVETQYF.

The V gene is TRBV27, the J gene TRBJ2-6; TCRdb names TRBD1, which stays unverified in the absence of DNA. The CDR3 consists of 17 residues. Germline V CDR1 and CDR2: MNHEY, SMNVEV (reference sequence). This CDR3 is CASSRRGQSSGANVLTF.

V and J are TRBV13 and TRBJ1-4; TCRdb lists TRBD1, though no DNA is available to test this call. The CDR3 totals 15 residues. CDR1 PRHDT and CDR2 FYEKMQ come from the germline V gene (reference sequence). This chain's CDR3 is CASSLYGTGDEKLFF.

V and J are TRBV29-1 and TRBJ1-1. The length of the CDR3 is 14 residues. CDR1 SQVTM and CDR2 ANQGSEA come from the germline V gene. The CDR3 loop is CSVTDISMNTEAFF.

The chain combines TRBV24-1 with TRBJ2-5; the D call of TRBD1 rests on TCRdb alone, since no DNA is present to check it. The CDR3 length is 14 residues. CDR1 is KGHDR, CDR2 SFDVKD, per germline. The CDR3: CATSGARAGETQYF.

The rearrangement joins TRBV12-3 or TRBV12-4 to TRBJ2-2. The CDR3 covers 15 residues. The CDR3 sequence: CASSFETSNTGELFF.

The rearrangement links TRBV25-1 to TRBJ1-5; with no DNA, the TCRdb D assignment of TRBD1 cannot be verified. CDR3 length: 14 amino acids. Germline V CDR1 and CDR2: MGHDK, SYGVNS. The CDR3 region is CASSSGRNNQPQHF.

This chain uses TRBV29-1 with TRBJ2-7; TCRdb returns TRBD2, unconfirmable since there is no DNA. The germline V gene encodes CDR1 SQVTM and CDR2 ANQGSEA. The CDR3 runs 16 residues. The CDR3 loop reads CSVEGLASRLNYEQYF.

This clonotype is classed as medium-sized by frequency. The chain links TRBV29-1 to TRBJ2-7; TCRdb lists TRBD1, though no DNA is available to test this call. Per the germline V gene, CDR1 is SQVTM and CDR2 is ANQGSEA. The CDR3 is 16 amino acids. This chain's CDR3 is CSVVGGGRQGFYEQYF.

V usage is TRBV6-1 and J usage is TRBJ1-1; TCRdb indicates TRBD1, and absent DNA this call remains unverified. The CDR3 is made up of 12 amino acids. The germline V gene encodes CDR1 MNHNS and CDR2 SASEGT. The CDR3 loop is CASRVTGREAFF.

The genes are TRBV6-2 or TRBV6-3 and TRBJ2-7; without DNA, the TCRdb call of TRBD2 cannot be checked. The CDR3 sequence is 15 residues long. CDR1 is MNHEY, CDR2 SVGEGT, per germline. The chain's CDR3 is CASTEPGLGLKEQYF.

The chain carries TRBV4-1 and TRBJ1-2. CDR1 is MGHRA and CDR2 is YSYEKL in the germline V gene. The CDR3 contains 16 residues. CDR3 in amino acids: CASSQESVTASYGYTF.

The rearrangement links TRBV29-1 to TRBJ2-1. The CDR3 consists of 13 residues. CDR1 is SQVTM, CDR2 ANQGSEA, per germline. This CDR3 reads CSVTTSSYNEQFF.

The chain has TRBV7-9 and TRBJ2-7. The CDR3 loop spans 13 amino acids. Germline assignment: CDR1 SEHNR and CDR2 FQNEAQ (reference sequence). CDR3 protein: CASSTFGDYEQYF.

The genes are TRBV29-1 and TRBJ1-2; the TCRdb D gene call, TRBD1, has no DNA to confirm it. Germline V gene lookup returns CDR1 SQVTM and CDR2 ANQGSEA. The CDR3 sequence is 12 residues long. CDR3: CSVDRQDYGYTF.

V usage is TRBV29-1 and J usage is TRBJ1-1; TCRdb names TRBD1, which stays unverified in the absence of DNA. There are 13 residues in the CDR3. In germline, CDR1 is SQVTM, CDR2 ANQGSEA. CDR3 sequence: CSVEWGEGTEAFF. Drawing the rest from reference TRBV29-1 and TRBJ1-1, the complete variable domain is SAVISQKPSRDICQRGTSLTIQCQVDSQVTMMFWYRQQPGQSLTLIATANQGSEATYESGFVIDKFPISRPNLTFSTLTVSNMSPEDSSIYLCSVEWGEGTEAFFGQGTRLTVV.

This rearrangement joins TRBV7-9 to TRBJ2-7; TCRdb gives TRBD2 as the D gene, but with no DNA this cannot be confirmed. The length of the CDR3 is 14 residues. CDR1 is SEHNR, CDR2 FQNEAQ, per germline (reference sequence). The CDR3 spells CASSGRDSPYEQYF.

The CDR3 protein is CSARGASGSETQYF. The rearrangement links TRBV20-1 to TRBJ2-5; TCRdb names TRBD2, which stays unverified in the absence of DNA. There are 14 residues in the CDR3. Germline V gene lookup returns CDR1 DFQATT and CDR2 SNEGSKA (reference sequence).